The rows below give T cell receptor beta chains drawn from one sample of a study of a mutant IDH1 vaccine in newly diagnosed glioma. Antigens for these TCRs are unknown. TCRdb keeps only in-frame clones here, not all; method: immunoSEQ multiplex PCR. The sample lists approximately 58,000 clones, roughly 80% occurring once. This specimen was PBMCs, taken from a glioma patient whose treatment included an IDH1 peptide vaccine. The receptors here all came from a man aged 25 to 40 with glioma. CDR3s include the opening cysteine and the closing phenylalanine or tryptophan. The D gene is left open where the match is weak. The size field is filled for only some rows; it gives once, few, many or a size class.

V gene	clone size	D gene	CDR3 protein
TRBV6-6	-	-	CASSLHSYEQYF
TRBV7-9	-	-	CASRDRGVNTEAFF
TRBV7-9	-	-	CASSPSYNEQFF
TRBV7-2	-	-	CASSLVSSSYEQYF
TRBV9	-	TRBD2	CASSVRAGERTDTQYF
TRBV19	-	-	CASTGAHSMGGLFF
TRBV5-1	-	-	CASREVGEQYF
TRBV7-9	-	-	CASSLGSYEQYF
TRBV9	-	-	CASTRGWQAKAGNTIYF
TRBV27	-	-	CASSSDGSGYLLDTQYF
TRBV19	-	-	CASSMGFKEQGYQPQHF
TRBV5-5	-	TRBD1	CASSFRPSAGGNTEAFF
TRBV5-6	-	-	CASSTYNEQFF
TRBV19	few	-	CASSIQGYEQYF